A selection of T cell receptor beta chains follows, all from one sample in a study of patients and donors after allogeneic stem cell transplantation. Each CDR3 protein gets one entry after TCRdb re-called the RT-PCR reads with MiXCR. The data hold about a million distinct CDR3 sequences, with 18% observed a single time. Source material: blood, either unsorted or a sorted T cell fraction (not recorded which). The receptors originated from a human donor who was either an allogeneic HSCT recipient or a stem cell or donor lymphocyte infusion donor (not recorded which). It is not recorded whose cells these are; they may come from a transplant donor. Each CDR3 is given with its conserved first and last residue. D genes are given only for firm matches. Size is omitted from some rows. Given values are once, few, many or a class for expanded clones.

len	v_gene	j_gene	abundance	d_gene	CDR3aa	CDR3nt
13	TRBV19	TRBJ1-1	-	TRBD1	CASSRGQGREAFF	TGTGCCAGTAGTAGAGGACAGGGTCGGGAAGCTTTCTTT
14	TRBV20-1	TRBJ2-2	few	-	CSAKRDTNTGELFF	TGCAGTGCCAAACGGGACACTAACACCGGGGAGCTGTTTTTT
15	TRBV20-1	TRBJ2-3	-	-	CSARELTDLTDTQYF	TGCAGTGCTAGAGAATTGACGGACCTCACAGATACGCAGTATTTT
13	TRBV5-1	TRBJ2-7	few	-	CASSWDRTYEQYF	TGCGCCAGCAGCTGGGACCGAACCTACGAGCAGTACTTC
14	TRBV7-8	TRBJ2-7	few	TRBD2	CASSLKAGGQGQYF	TGTGCCAGCAGCTTAAAAGCGGGGGGCCAGGGGCAGTACTTC
14	TRBV2	TRBJ2-7	-	-	CASREDRRSYEQYF	TGTGCCAGCAGGGAAGACAGGAGGTCCTACGAGCAGTACTTC
12	TRBV20-1	TRBJ2-3	-	-	CSARGPADTQYF	TGCAGTGCTAGGGGCCCGGCAGATACGCAGTATTTT
14	TRBV27	TRBJ2-7	few	TRBD1	CASSHRDRGWEQYF	TGTGCCAGCAGTCATCGGGACAGGGGGTGGGAGCAGTACTTC
13	TRBV2	TRBJ1-6	-	-	CASSERGTSPLHF	TGTGCCAGCAGTGAACGGGGGACCTCACCCCTCCACTTT
14	TRBV7-2	TRBJ2-5	few	-	CASSLGLATQTQYF	TGTGCCAGCAGCTTAGGTCTAGCGACGCAGACCCAGTACTTC
15	TRBV5-1	TRBJ2-1	many	-	CASSSSQLARDEQFF	TGCGCCAGCAGCTCCTCCCAATTGGCAAGGGATGAGCAGTTCTTC
17	TRBV5-1	TRBJ2-5	few	TRBD1	CASSIYRQGLAQETQYF	TGCGCCAGCAGCATCTACCGACAGGGGCTAGCCCAAGAGACCCAGTACTTC
14	TRBV28	TRBJ2-5	once	-	CASSFLTGTETQYF	TGTGCCAGCAGTTTCTTAACGGGAACGGAGACCCAGTACTTC
13	TRBV7-3	TRBJ2-2	-	-	CASSQGVTGELFF	TGTGCCAGCAGCCAGGGAGTCACCGGGGAGCTGTTTTTT
13	TRBV29-1	TRBJ1-2	few	-	CSVESRGKGGYTF	TGCAGCGTTGAGTCCAGGGGAAAAGGAGGCTACACCTTC
15	TRBV7-2	TRBJ2-2	-	TRBD2	CASNPGLVNTGELFF	TGTGCCAGCAACCCGGGACTAGTGAACACCGGGGAGCTGTTTTTT
13	TRBV2	TRBJ2-1	few	-	CASIPSMREGQFF	TGTGCCAGCATACCTTCTATGCGGGAAGGTCAGTTCTTC